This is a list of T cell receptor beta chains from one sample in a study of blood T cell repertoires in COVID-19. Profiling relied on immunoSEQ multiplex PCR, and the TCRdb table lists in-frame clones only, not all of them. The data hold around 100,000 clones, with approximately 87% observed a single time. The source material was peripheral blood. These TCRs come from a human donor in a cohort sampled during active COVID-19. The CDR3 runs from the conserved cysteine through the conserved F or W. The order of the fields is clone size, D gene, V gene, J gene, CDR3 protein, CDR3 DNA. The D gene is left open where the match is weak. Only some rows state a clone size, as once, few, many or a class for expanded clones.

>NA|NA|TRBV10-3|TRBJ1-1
CAISDNRNMNTEAFF
TGTGCCATCAGTGATAACAGAAACATGAACACTGAAGCTTTCTTT
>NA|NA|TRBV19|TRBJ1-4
CASSNTRRVFGEKLFF
TGTGCCAGTAGTAACACAAGGAGGGTTTTCGGTGAAAAACTGTTTTTT
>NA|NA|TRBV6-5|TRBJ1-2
CASRSGWDYGYTF
TGTGCCAGCAGATCAGGGTGGGACTATGGCTACACCTTC
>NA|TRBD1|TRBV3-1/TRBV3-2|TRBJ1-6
CASSQVGTGNSPLHF
TGTGCCAGCAGCCAAGTCGGGACAGGGAATTCACCCCTCCACTTT
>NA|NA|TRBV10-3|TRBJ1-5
CAISDLRGPIITQHF
TGTGCCATCAGTGATCTTAGGGGTCCGATAATAACCCAGCATTTT
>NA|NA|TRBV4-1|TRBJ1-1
CATRTRLAGLNTEAFF
TGCGCCACCAGAACCCGCTTGGCGGGATTGAACACTGAAGCTTTCTTT
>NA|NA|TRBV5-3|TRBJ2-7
CARSLAASYEQYF
TGTGCCAGAAGCTTGGCAGCTAGCTACGAGCAGTACTTC
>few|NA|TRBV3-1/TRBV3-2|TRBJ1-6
CASSQERGAPDNSPLHF
TGTGCCAGCAGCCAAGAACGGGGGGCGCCGGATAATTCACCCCTCCACTTT
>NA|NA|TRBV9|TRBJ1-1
CASSVALDRSGAFF
TGTGCCAGCAGCGTAGCCCTCGACAGGAGTGGAGCTTTCTTT
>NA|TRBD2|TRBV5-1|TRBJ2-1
CASSLEPGGSYNEQFF
TGCGCCAGCAGCTTGGAACCGGGGGGTAGCTACAATGAGCAGTTCTTC
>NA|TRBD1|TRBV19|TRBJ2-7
CASSPGQGGIVYEQYF
TGTGCCAGTAGTCCAGGACAGGGGGGAATTGTGTACGAGCAGTACTTC